Here is one TCR beta chain with its context. This sample is part of a study of CD8 T cells in Susac syndrome. CD8+ and CD4+ T cells circulating in blood were sequenced for TCR beta. Negative isolation yielded CD8+ and CD4+ T cells; FACS enriched TEMRA cells. The CDR3 loop spans 13 amino acids. Trimming cost V 1 base and J 2 bases, with 6 bases left between them. Germline CDR1 LGHNA, CDR2 YNFKEQ. Reverse transcription of 0.5 to 1 ug RNA used random hexamers. TCRdb fed the immunoSEQ multiplex PCR reads into MiXCR, producing one record per CDR3 protein. The sample holds roughly 150,000 distinct CDR3 sequences; around 93% are singletons and the top ten take 0.12% to 0.15%.

The clonotype was recovered from a human donor in good health. The sample consisted of CD4+ T cells from PBMCs. The chain recombines TRBV4-2 with TRBJ2-7; D is uncertain. The CDR3 nucleotides read TGTGCCAGCAGCCAAGGAAGGACCTACGAGCAGTACTTC. Its protein is CASSQGRTYEQYF.